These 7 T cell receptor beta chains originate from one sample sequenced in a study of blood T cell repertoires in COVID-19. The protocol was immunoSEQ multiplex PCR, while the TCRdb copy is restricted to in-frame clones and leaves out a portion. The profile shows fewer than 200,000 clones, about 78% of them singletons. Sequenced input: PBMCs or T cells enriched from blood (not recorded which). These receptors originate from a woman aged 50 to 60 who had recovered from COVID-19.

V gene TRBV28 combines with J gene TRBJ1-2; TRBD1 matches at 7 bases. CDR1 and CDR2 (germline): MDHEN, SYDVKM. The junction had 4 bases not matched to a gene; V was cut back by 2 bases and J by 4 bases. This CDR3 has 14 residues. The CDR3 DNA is TGTGCCAGCAGTTTAACAGGGGTTATCTATGGCTACACCTTC. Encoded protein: CASSLTGVIYGYTF.

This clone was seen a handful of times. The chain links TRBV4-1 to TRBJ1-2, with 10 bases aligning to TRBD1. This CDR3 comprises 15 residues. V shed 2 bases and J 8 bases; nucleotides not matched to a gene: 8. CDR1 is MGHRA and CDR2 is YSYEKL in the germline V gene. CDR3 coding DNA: TGCGCCAGCAGCCAAACGGGACAGGGGTCTCGGGGCTACACCTTC. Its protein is CASSQTGQGSRGYTF.

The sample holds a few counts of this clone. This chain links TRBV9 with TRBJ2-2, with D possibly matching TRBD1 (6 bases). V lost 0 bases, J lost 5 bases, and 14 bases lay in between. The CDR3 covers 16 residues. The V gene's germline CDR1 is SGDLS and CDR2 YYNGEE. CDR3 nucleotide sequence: TGTGCCAGCAGCGTAGGAGGCAGGGGCTCGACCGGGGAGCTGTTTTTT. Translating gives CASSVGGRGSTGELFF.

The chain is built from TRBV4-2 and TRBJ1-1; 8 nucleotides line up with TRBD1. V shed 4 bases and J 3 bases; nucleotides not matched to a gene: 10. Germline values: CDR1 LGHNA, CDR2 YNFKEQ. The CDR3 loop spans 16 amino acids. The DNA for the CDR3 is TGTGCCAGCAGCCCTCGACAGGGGCAGGGGGACACTGAAGCTTTCTTT. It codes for CASSPRQGQGDTEAFF.

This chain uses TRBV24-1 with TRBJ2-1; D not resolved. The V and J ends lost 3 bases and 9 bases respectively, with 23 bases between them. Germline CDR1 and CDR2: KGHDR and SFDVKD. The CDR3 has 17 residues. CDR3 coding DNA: TGTGCCACCAGTGATCCAACCGGCCAGAGAAAAACGGGTGAGCAGTTCTTC. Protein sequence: CATSDPTGQRKTGEQFF.

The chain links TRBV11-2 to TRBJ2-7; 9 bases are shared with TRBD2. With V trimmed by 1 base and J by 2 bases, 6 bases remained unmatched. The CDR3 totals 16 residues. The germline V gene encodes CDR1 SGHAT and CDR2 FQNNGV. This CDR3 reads CASSLASGVLTYEQYF. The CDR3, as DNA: TGTGCCAGCAGCTTAGCTAGCGGGGTACTTACCTACGAGCAGTACTTC.

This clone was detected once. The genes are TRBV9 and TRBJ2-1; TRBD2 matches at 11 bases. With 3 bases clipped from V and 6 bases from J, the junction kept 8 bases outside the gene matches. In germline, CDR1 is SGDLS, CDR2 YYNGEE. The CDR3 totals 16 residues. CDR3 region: CASSAIAGGPGNEQFF. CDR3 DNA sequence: TGTGCCAGCAGCGCTATAGCGGGAGGGCCGGGCAATGAGCAGTTCTTC.